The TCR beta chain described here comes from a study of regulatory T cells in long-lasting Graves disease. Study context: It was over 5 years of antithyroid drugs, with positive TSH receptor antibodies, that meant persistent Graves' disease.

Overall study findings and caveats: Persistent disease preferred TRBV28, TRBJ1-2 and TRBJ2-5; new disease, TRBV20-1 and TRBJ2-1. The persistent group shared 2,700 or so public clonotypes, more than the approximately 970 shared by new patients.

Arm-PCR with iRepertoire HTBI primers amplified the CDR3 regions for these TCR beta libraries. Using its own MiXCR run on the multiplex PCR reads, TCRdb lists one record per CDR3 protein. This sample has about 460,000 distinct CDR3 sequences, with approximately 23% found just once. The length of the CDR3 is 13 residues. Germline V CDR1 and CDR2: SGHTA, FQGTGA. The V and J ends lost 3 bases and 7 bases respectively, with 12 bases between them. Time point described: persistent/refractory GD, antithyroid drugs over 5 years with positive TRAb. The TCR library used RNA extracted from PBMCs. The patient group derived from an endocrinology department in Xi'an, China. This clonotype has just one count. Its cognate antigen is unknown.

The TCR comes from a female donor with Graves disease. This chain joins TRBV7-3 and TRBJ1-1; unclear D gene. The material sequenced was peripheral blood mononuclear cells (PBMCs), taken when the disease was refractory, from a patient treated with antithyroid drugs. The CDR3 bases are TGTGCCAGCAGCTTTCCCATGTTCGGTGAAGCTTTCTTT. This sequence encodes CASSFPMFGEAFF.